The rows below give T cell receptor beta chains drawn from one sample of a study of OX40 agonist ivuxolimab in advanced cancers. Only in-frame clones appear in the TCRdb table, and some are missing; sequencing was by immunoSEQ multiplex PCR. The sample holds over 100,000 clones; 80% to 90% are singletons and the top ten take 0.55%. Material: CD4+ or CD8+ T cells sorted from blood, obtained in a trial of the OX40 agonist ivuxolimab. The receptors shown here come from an adult with an advanced solid tumor such as melanoma, head and neck, liver or kidney cancer. CDR3s leave out the opening cysteine and the closing phenylalanine or tryptophan. A D gene is named only where the DNA matches it firmly.

D | J | V | CDR3
- | TRBJ1-4 | TRBV30 | AWETVPGEKLF
TRBD2 | TRBJ2-3 | TRBV7-2 | ASSLGGTSRY
TRBD2 | TRBJ2-2 | TRBV11-2 | ASSLRAGTSLYVELF
TRBD1 | TRBJ2-7 | TRBV6-5 | ASSSGGFPYEQY
- | TRBJ2-3 | TRBV6-1 | ASFRGPSADTQY
TRBD1 | TRBJ1-2 | TRBV2 | ASSDGDRGDYGYT
TRBD2 | TRBJ2-1 | TRBV7-2 | ASSLMSGGAPDEQF
- | TRBJ1-4 | TRBV4-3 | ASSQVPGGNEKLF
- | TRBJ2-7 | TRBV18 | ASSPGTKYEQY
- | TRBJ1-1 | TRBV10-3 | AISDLGLPNTEAF
- | TRBJ1-4 | TRBV28 | ASESRTTGNEKLF
- | TRBJ1-2 | TRBV28 | ASLQRNYGYT
- | TRBJ1-2 | TRBV5-1 | ASSAGLGGYT
- | TRBJ1-1 | TRBV27 | ASKDRGEAF
TRBD1 | TRBJ2-3 | TRBV12-5 | ASGTGQGADTQY